Sequencing of this T cell receptor beta chain was carried out in a study of blood T cell repertoires in COVID-19. Looking at the study overall: In each case, the material was cDNA or gDNA derived from T cells, B-cell-depleted T cells, or PBMCs.

CDR1 and CDR2 from the germline V gene are MNHEY and SVGAGI. There are 15 residues in the CDR3. Trimming removed 6 bases from V and 0 bases from J; junction bases left unmatched: 5. Original handling: Cell counts per sample came from amplifying reference gene primers. TCRdb's copy holds only in-frame clones and misses some; the assay was immunoSEQ multiplex PCR. From that table come the V and J calls and clone size; the DNA was used to work out D and trimming. Of 65,000 or so clones listed, about nine tenths are singletons. Sample: peripheral blood. The clonotype comes from a human donor with acute or convalescent COVID-19. The donor label of this sample is uncertain. The chain joins TRBV6-5 to TRBJ2-1, with 7 bases matching TRBD2. The chain's CDR3 is CASSYRTSSYNEQFF. Written as DNA, the CDR3 is TGTGCCAGCAGCTACCGGACTAGCTCCTACAATGAGCAGTTCTTC.